This TCR beta chain was recorded in a study of control samples from healthy donors and cancer patients. Only in-frame clones appear in the TCRdb table, and some are missing; sequencing was by immunoSEQ multiplex PCR. This table holds around 100,000 clones, about nine tenths found once. This clonotype was sampled from a human donor in good health. The donor label of this sample is uncertain. The sequencing sample was made of blood.

The CDR3 is CASGPGRGDTEAFF. In DNA, the CDR3 is TGTGCTAGTGGCCCAGGGCGGGGGGACACTGAAGCTTTCTTT. This sequence joins TRBV12-5 and TRBJ1-1; D perhaps matches TRBD1 (5 bases). The CDR3 consists of 14 residues. Germline values: CDR1 LGHNT, CDR2 FRNRAP. With 6 bases removed from V and 3 bases from J, the gap between germline ends came to 14 bases.